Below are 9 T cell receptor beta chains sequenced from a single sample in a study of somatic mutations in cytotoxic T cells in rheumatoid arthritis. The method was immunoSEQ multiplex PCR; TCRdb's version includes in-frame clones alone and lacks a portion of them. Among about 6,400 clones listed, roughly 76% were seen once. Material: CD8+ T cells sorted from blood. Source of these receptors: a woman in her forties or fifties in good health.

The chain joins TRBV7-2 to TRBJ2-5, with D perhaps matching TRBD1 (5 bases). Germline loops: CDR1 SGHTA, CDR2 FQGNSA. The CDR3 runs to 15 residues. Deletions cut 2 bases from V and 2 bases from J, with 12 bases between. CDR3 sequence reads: CASSLRPGQQETQYF. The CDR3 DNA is TGTGCCAGCAGCTTAAGGCCCGGACAACAAGAGACCCAGTACTTC.

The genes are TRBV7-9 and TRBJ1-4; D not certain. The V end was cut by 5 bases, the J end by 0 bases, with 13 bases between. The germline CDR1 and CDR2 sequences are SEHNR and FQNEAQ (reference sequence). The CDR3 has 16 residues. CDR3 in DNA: TGTGCCAGCAGCAAACTCGAGGCAGCAACTAATGAAAAACTGTTTTTT. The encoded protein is CASSKLEAATNEKLFF. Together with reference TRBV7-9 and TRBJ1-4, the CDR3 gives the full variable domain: DTGVSQNPRHKITKRGQNVTFRCDPISEHNRLYWYRQTLGQGPEFLTYFQNEAQLEKSRLLSDRFSAERPKGSFSTLEIQRTEQGDSAMYLCASSKLEAATNEKLFFGSGTQLSVL.

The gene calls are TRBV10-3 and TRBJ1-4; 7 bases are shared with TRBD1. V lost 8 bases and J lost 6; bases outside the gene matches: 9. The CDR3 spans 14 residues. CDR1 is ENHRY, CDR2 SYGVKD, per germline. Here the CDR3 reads CAIGITGQDEKLFF. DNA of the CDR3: TGTGCCATCGGAATTACAGGACAGGATGAAAAACTGTTTTTT.

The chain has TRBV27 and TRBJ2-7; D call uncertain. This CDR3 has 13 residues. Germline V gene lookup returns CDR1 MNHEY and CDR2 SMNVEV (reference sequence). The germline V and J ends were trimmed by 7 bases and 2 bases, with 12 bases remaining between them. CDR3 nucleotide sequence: TGTGCCAGCATGGGCAGGAAACCCTACGAGCAGTACTTC. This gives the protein CASMGRKPYEQYF.

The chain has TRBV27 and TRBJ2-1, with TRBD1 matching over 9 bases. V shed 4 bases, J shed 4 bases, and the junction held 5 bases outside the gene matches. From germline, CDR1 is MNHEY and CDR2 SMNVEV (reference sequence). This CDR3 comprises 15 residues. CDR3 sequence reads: CASSSQGALYNEQFF. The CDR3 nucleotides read TGTGCCAGCAGTTCACAGGGGGCGTTGTACAATGAGCAGTTCTTC.

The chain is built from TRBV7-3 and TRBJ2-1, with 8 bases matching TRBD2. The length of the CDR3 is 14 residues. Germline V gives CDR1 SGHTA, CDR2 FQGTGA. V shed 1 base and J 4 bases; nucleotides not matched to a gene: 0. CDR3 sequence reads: CASSLSGGYNEQFF. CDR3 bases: TGTGCCAGCAGCTTAAGCGGGGGGTACAATGAGCAGTTCTTC.

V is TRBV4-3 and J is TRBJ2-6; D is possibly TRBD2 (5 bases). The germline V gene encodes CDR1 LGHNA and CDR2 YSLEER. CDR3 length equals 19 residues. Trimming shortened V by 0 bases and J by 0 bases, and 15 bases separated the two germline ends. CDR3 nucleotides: TGCGCCAGCAGCCAAGATTCGGGGAGCAGAGGCTCTGGGGCCAACGTCCTGACTTTC. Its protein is CASSQDSGSRGSGANVLTF.

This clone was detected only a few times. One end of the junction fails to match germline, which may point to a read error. The CDR3 loop reads CASSAGTGVREQYF. The CDR3 bases are TGTGCCAGCAGCGCCGGGACAGGGGTTCGAGAGCAGTACTTC. The V gene is TRBV5-1, the J gene TRBJ2-7, with TRBD1 matching 10 bases. CDR1 and CDR2 (germline): SGHRS, YFSETQ. The CDR3 has 14 residues.

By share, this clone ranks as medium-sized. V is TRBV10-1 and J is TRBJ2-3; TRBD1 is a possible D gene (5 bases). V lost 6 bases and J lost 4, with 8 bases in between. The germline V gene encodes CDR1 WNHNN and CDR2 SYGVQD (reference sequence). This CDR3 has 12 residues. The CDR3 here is CASSQGPDTQYF. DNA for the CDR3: TGCGCCAGCAGCCAGGGCCCAGATACGCAGTATTTT.